This T cell receptor beta chain was identified in a study of blood T cell repertoires in COVID-19. Turning to the study itself: Sites in the United States, Italy and Spain provided acute and convalescent COVID-19 samples. T cells, B-cell-depleted T cells, or PBMCs supplied cDNA or gDNA.

The CDR3 is 13 residues long. Germline CDR1 SGHRS, CDR2 YFSETQ. V lost 4 bases and J lost 4, with 12 bases in between. The repertoire was sequenced with immunoSEQ multiplex PCR; TCRdb's copy has only in-frame clones and lacks some. This table holds more than 200,000 clones, approximately 82% found once. The rearrangement links TRBV5-1 to TRBJ2-7, with D perhaps matching TRBD2 (5 bases). This TCR derives from a woman aged 35 to 49 who had recovered from COVID-19. Material for sequencing was peripheral blood. DNA of the CDR3: TGCGCCAGCAGCCTCTGGACTGGGTACGAGCAGTACTTC. This codes for CASSLWTGYEQYF.